Listed below are T cell receptor beta chains from one sample, sequenced in a study of blood T cell repertoires in COVID-19. Using immunoSEQ multiplex PCR, the repertoire was profiled, and TCRdb retains in-frame clones only, with some absent. The sample has about 210,000 clones; 86% are singletons. Sequenced material: PBMCs or T cells enriched from blood (not recorded which). The receptors come from a woman aged 40-49 years in a cohort exposed to, infected with or recovered from COVID-19 (not recorded which). CDR3s include the opening cysteine and the closing phenylalanine or tryptophan. Not every row has a clone size; where given, it reads once, few, many or a size class.

size,J,V,CDR3
.,TRBJ2-7,TRBV11-2,CASSPGQTYEQYF
once,TRBJ2-7,TRBV19,CASSNLGGQGFDEQYF
once,TRBJ1-6,TRBV4-1,CASSHRTGDNSPLHF
.,TRBJ1-2,TRBV27,CASSALQGYYGYTF
.,TRBJ2-7,TRBV11-2,CASSLESGVQYEQYF
.,TRBJ1-2,TRBV11-2,CASSLEYGSNYGYTF
.,TRBJ2-3,TRBV21-1,CASSNSVGGPGSSTDTQYF
.,TRBJ1-2,TRBV3-1/TRBV3-2,CASSFRDGYTF
once,TRBJ2-2,TRBV5-1,CASSDRGLNTGELFF
.,TRBJ2-3,TRBV7-2,CASSSRGTSGTDTQYF
.,TRBJ1-1,TRBV2,CASRGDYTEAFF
.,TRBJ2-1,TRBV7-9,CAGRTSGGRSSYNEQFF
.,TRBJ1-1,TRBV7-9,CASSPPDSPNTEAFF
.,TRBJ2-3,TRBV6-1,CASSEFTIPTAGTTDTQYF
once,TRBJ2-2,TRBV27,CASSLSGNTGELFF
few,TRBJ1-2,TRBV7-8,CASSLGRGDYGYTF
few,TRBJ2-7,TRBV27,CASSSGEFDEQYF